A selection of T cell receptor beta chains follows, all from one sample in a study of cytomegalovirus exposure and HLA in healthy donors. Method: immunoSEQ multiplex PCR; TCRdb's copy keeps in-frame clones and lacks some. The sample holds about 130,000 clones; roughly 80% are singletons and the top ten take approximately 4%. The source material was PBMCs. These receptors originate from a woman aged 40-49 years in good health and CMV-seronegative. CDR3s include the opening cysteine and the closing phenylalanine or tryptophan. D genes are given only for firm matches. Clone size is given for some rows only: seen once, a few or many times, or a class if the clone is expanded.

d_call	v_call	j_call	clone_size	cdr3_nt	cdr3_aa
NA	TRBV6-5	TRBJ2-6	NA	TGTGCCAGCAGTTTTAGCGACGCGGCCAACGTCCTGACTTTC	CASSFSDAANVLTF
TRBD2	TRBV28	TRBJ2-1	few	TGTGCCAGCAGCCACGGACTAGCGGGAGGGTTTAGCTACAATGAGCAGTTCTTC	CASSHGLAGGFSYNEQFF
NA	TRBV19	TRBJ1-1	NA	TGTGCCAGTCATCGGGACAATCTAGGCCCACGGATGATGAACACTGAAGCTTTCTTT	CASHRDNLGPRMMNTEAFF
TRBD2	TRBV7-3	TRBJ2-5	NA	TGTGCCAGCAGCTCAGGGACTAGCGGGAGGAAACAAGAGACCCAGTACTTC	CASSSGTSGRKQETQYF
TRBD2	TRBV29-1	TRBJ2-1	NA	TGCAGCGTTGTGGGACTAGCGGGGGCGGGGGAGCAGTTCTTC	CSVVGLAGAGEQFF
TRBD2	TRBV4-2	TRBJ2-1	NA	TGTGCCAGCAGCCAAGCTAGCGGGAATGAGCAGTTCTTC	CASSQASGNEQFF
NA	TRBV9	TRBJ1-1	NA	TGTGCCAGCAGCGTGAGGGTCTGGACTGAAGCTTTCTTT	CASSVRVWTEAFF
NA	TRBV5-6	TRBJ1-5	NA	TGTGCCAGCAGCTTGAGGCAGGGCGAACAGCCCCAGCATTTT	CASSLRQGEQPQHF
NA	TRBV5-5	TRBJ1-1	NA	TGTGCCAGCAGCATACGGCCATTCCGGGACACTGAAGCTTTCTTT	CASSIRPFRDTEAFF
NA	TRBV5-6	TRBJ1-2	NA	TGTGCCAGCAGCTTGTCCAGGGGTAAAGGCTACACCTTC	CASSLSRGKGYTF
NA	TRBV2	TRBJ2-4	NA	TGTGCCAGCAGCCCCCCCAGGGGCCCTACCGGTGGGAACATTCAGTACTTC	CASSPPRGPTGGNIQYF
TRBD1	TRBV6-5	TRBJ1-1	NA	TGTGCCAGCAGTTACGGGGGACAGGGGGCAGGGCAAGCTTTCTTT	CASSYGGQGAGQAFF
TRBD1	TRBV6-1	TRBJ1-6	few	TGTGCCACAACCTCCGGGACAGAAAATTCACCCCTCCACTTT	CATTSGTENSPLHF
TRBD2	TRBV7-9	TRBJ2-1	NA	TGTGCCAGCAGCTCGAGCGGGGGGCCCGTGAATGAGCAGTTCTTC	CASSSSGGPVNEQFF
TRBD2	TRBV5-4	TRBJ2-1	NA	TGTGCCAGCAGCCCCTCCCCGGGGGGGCGCTCCTACAATGAGCAGTTCTTC	CASSPSPGGRSYNEQFF
TRBD2	TRBV5-6	TRBJ2-7	NA	TGTGCCAGCAGCTTGCGTAGCGGGAGAACCTACGAGCAGTACTTC	CASSLRSGRTYEQYF
TRBD2	TRBV9	TRBJ2-1	NA	TGTGCCAGCAGCGCCGTCGGAGCGGGAGGGGGGGATGAGCAGTTCTTC	CASSAVGAGGGDEQFF
NA	TRBV2	TRBJ2-2	NA	TGTGCCAGTCAATGGGGCTCACATAGGACCGGGGAGCTGTTTTTT	CASQWGSHRTGELFF
NA	TRBV7-2	TRBJ1-1	NA	TGTGCCAGCAGCTACTTATCGAACACTGAAGCTTTCTTT	CASSYLSNTEAFF
TRBD2	TRBV4-3	TRBJ2-5	NA	TGCGCCAGCAGCCATCTAGCGGGAGGGGTAGGGGAGACCCAGTACTTC	CASSHLAGGVGETQYF
NA	TRBV5-6	TRBJ2-7	NA	TGTGCCAGCAGCTCAACAGGGTACGAGCAGTACTTC	CASSSTGYEQYF
TRBD1	TRBV12-5	TRBJ1-3	NA	TGTGCTAGTGGTTTCACAAACAGGGGGGACACCATATATTTT	CASGFTNRGDTIYF
TRBD2	TRBV29-1	TRBJ2-1	once	TGCAGCTTTCGACTAGCGGTTTACAATGAGCAGTTCTTC	CSFRLAVYNEQFF
NA	TRBV6-1	TRBJ1-1	few	TGTGCCAGCAGTGAAGTTTCCGACACTGAAGCTTTCTTT	CASSEVSDTEAFF
NA	TRBV29-1	TRBJ2-5	NA	TGCAGCGGGGGACGGGAGCAAGAGACCCAGTACTTC	CSGGREQETQYF
NA	TRBV4-1	TRBJ2-2	few	TGCGCCAGCAGCCAAGTCGCAGTAAACACCGGGGAGCTGTTTTTT	CASSQVAVNTGELFF
TRBD2	TRBV7-2	TRBJ2-1	once	TGTGCCAGCAGCCTAGGACTAGCGGGTTACAATGAGCAGTTCTTC	CASSLGLAGYNEQFF
TRBD2	TRBV7-2	TRBJ2-1	NA	TGTGCCAGCAGCTTGGTACTAGCGGGTTACAATGAGCAGTTCTTC	CASSLVLAGYNEQFF
TRBD1	TRBV19	TRBJ1-5	NA	TGTGCCAGTAGTAGACAGGGTATGGGTCAGCCCCAGCATTTT	CASSRQGMGQPQHF
NA	TRBV5-1	TRBJ1-4	NA	TGCGCCAGCAGCTTGGCGGGGGGGGATGGAAAACTGTTTTTT	CASSLAGGDGKLFF
NA	TRBV19	TRBJ2-7	NA	TGTGCCAGTAGTATCACAGGGTCTGGGGAGCAGTACTTC	CASSITGSGEQYF
TRBD1	TRBV5-6	TRBJ1-1	NA	TGTGCCAGCAGCTTGGGACAGGGCGATGAAGCTTTCTTT	CASSLGQGDEAFF
TRBD2	TRBV27	TRBJ2-7	NA	TGTGCCAGCAGTCCTGCCCTAGCGGGAGGGCCCTACGAGCAGTACTTC	CASSPALAGGPYEQYF
NA	TRBV10-3	TRBJ1-2	NA	TGTGCCATCAACCCCGGCGGATCATTTGGCTACACCTTC	CAINPGGSFGYTF
TRBD2	TRBV19	TRBJ2-1	NA	TGTGCCAGTAGTATTACTAGCGGGGGCCACAATGAGCAGTTCTTC	CASSITSGGHNEQFF
TRBD1	TRBV6-1	TRBJ2-7	NA	TGTGCCAGCAGTGAAAGGGACAGCTACGAGCAGTACTTC	CASSERDSYEQYF
TRBD2	TRBV11-2	TRBJ2-7	few	TGTGCCAGCAGCTTAGCGATCGGGGGGTGGGAGCAGTACTTC	CASSLAIGGWEQYF
NA	TRBV28	TRBJ2-5	NA	TGTGCCAGCAGTTCCGGGGACACAAGGGACCAAGAGACCCAGTACTTC	CASSSGDTRDQETQYF
TRBD2	TRBV5-1	TRBJ2-1	NA	TGCGCCAGCAGCAAAAACCCGACTAGCGGGGGGGGTACTTACAATGAGCAGTTCTTC	CASSKNPTSGGGTYNEQFF
NA	TRBV27	TRBJ2-5	NA	TGTGCCAGCAGTTCCACGGGGTACCAAGAGACCCAGTACTTC	CASSSTGYQETQYF